This is a list of T cell receptor beta chains from one sample in a study of CD8+ T cells in alopecia areata. Generated by immunoSEQ multiplex PCR, the TCRdb table keeps only in-frame clones and is missing some. Of over 150,000 clones listed, over 45% are singletons. Sequenced material: CD4+ T cells sorted from blood, taken at week 24, from a patient treated with tofacitinib. These TCRs come from a human donor with alopecia areata. CDR3s include the opening cysteine and the closing phenylalanine or tryptophan. A D gene is named only where the DNA matches it firmly. A clone size is listed for some rows: how often the clone was seen (once, few, many), or a class if it is expanded.

clone_size	v_call	j_call	cdr3_length	d_call	cdr3_nt	cdr3_aa
-	TRBV30	TRBJ2-1	13	-	TGTGCCTGGAGGGCTAGCAGCGTACATGAGCAGTTCTTC	CAWRASSVHEQFF
-	TRBV2	TRBJ2-2	14	TRBD2	TGTGCCAGCAGCGAACTAGCGGGACCCGGGGAGCTGTTTTTT	CASSELAGPGELFF
once	TRBV15	TRBJ2-1	17	-	TGTGCCACCAGCAGAGATCTTAGCGGAGGAACCTACAATGAGCAGTTCTTC	CATSRDLSGGTYNEQFF
-	TRBV11-2	TRBJ2-1	15	-	TGTGCCAGCAGCTTAACATCGAGCTCCTACAATGAGCAGTTCTTC	CASSLTSSSYNEQFF
once	TRBV27	TRBJ2-5	15	-	TGTGCCAGCAGTTTTTCCCCGATGTACCAAGAGACCCAGTACTTC	CASSFSPMYQETQYF
-	TRBV7-9	TRBJ2-1	13	-	TGTGCCAGCAGCCCCACGAGGGAAAATGAGCAGTTCTTC	CASSPTRENEQFF
few	TRBV28	TRBJ1-1	10	-	TGTGCCAGTGGGAGGGTTGAAGCTTTCTTT	CASGRVEAFF
-	TRBV28	TRBJ2-7	13	-	TGTGCCAGCAGTTTCTCGGGAGCCTACGAGCAGTACTTC	CASSFSGAYEQYF
-	TRBV15	TRBJ2-2	17	TRBD2	TGTGCCACCAGCAGAGATCTGACTAGCGGGAGCTCCGGGGAGCTGTTTTTT	CATSRDLTSGSSGELFF
-	TRBV5-1	TRBJ2-2	14	TRBD1	TGCGCCAGCAGCGACAGGGGGAACACCGGGGAGCTGTTTTTT	CASSDRGNTGELFF
-	TRBV9	TRBJ2-1	15	TRBD2	TGTGCCAGCAGCCCAACTAGCGGGGAATACAATGAGCAGTTCTTC	CASSPTSGEYNEQFF
-	TRBV5-6	TRBJ2-5	13	-	TGTGCCAGCAGCTTGGTCCCCCAAGAGACCCAGTACTTC	CASSLVPQETQYF
-	TRBV6-6	TRBJ2-1	14	TRBD2	TGTGCCAGCAACTTAAGCGGGGGGAGAAATGAGCAGTTCTTC	CASNLSGGRNEQFF
-	TRBV29-1	TRBJ2-3	15	TRBD2	TGCAGCGTCCAAGCGGGGTCAAGGGGCCCAGATACGCAGTATTTT	CSVQAGSRGPDTQYF
few	TRBV30	TRBJ2-7	13	-	TGTGCCTGGAGTGTTCTCGGAGCGGGCGAGCAGTACTTC	CAWSVLGAGEQYF
-	TRBV15	TRBJ1-6	12	-	TGTGCCACCAGCAGGGGAGATTCACCCCTCCACTTT	CATSRGDSPLHF
few	TRBV2	TRBJ2-7	16	-	TGTGCCAGCAGTGAAGATTGGGGGACCCTGGGGCTCGAGCAGTACTTC	CASSEDWGTLGLEQYF
-	TRBV6-6	TRBJ1-1	13	TRBD1	TGTGCCAGCAGTCCAACAGGGGGCACTGAAGCTTTCTTT	CASSPTGGTEAFF
few	TRBV7-9	TRBJ2-1	16	TRBD1	TGTGCCAGCAGCTTACGGTCCGGACAGGGCTACAATGAGCAGTTCTTC	CASSLRSGQGYNEQFF
once	TRBV11-2	TRBJ2-5	15	TRBD2	TGTGCCAGCAGCTTAGTTCGGGGGGAAGAAGAGACCCAGTACTTC	CASSLVRGEEETQYF
-	TRBV30	TRBJ2-5	12	-	TGTGCCTGGAGTCCCAGGCAAGAGACCCAGTACTTC	CAWSPRQETQYF
-	TRBV7-9	TRBJ2-1	17	TRBD2	TGTGCCAGCAGCCCCATGGGTGGGCTAGCGGGAGGGAATGAGCAGTTCTTC	CASSPMGGLAGGNEQFF
-	TRBV5-1	TRBJ1-2	12	TRBD1	TGCGCCAGCTCTCGACAGGGGGACGGCTACACCTTC	CASSRQGDGYTF